The clone carrying this TCR beta chain was detected once. These data originate in a study of T-cell reconstitution after alpha-beta-depleted transplantation in children. TCRbeta library construction was performed incorporating unique molecular identifiers. TCRdb used MiXCR to reprocess the PCR reads, holding one entry per CDR3 protein. The sample yields around 530,000 distinct CDR3 sequences, 32% seen once. This sample comprised PBMCs from the stem cell graft donor, obtained from the stem cell graft. The sequence was obtained from a human donor who donated a stem cell graft to a child with aplastic anemia.

The CDR3 is CASSPGGVIGADTQYF. The CDR3 DNA is TGCGCCAGCAGCCCGGGAGGGGTCATTGGGGCAGATACGCAGTATTTT. The chain joins TRBV5-1 to TRBJ2-3; TRBD2 matches at 8 bases. The CDR3 loop spans 16 amino acids. Germline V CDR1 and CDR2: SGHRS, YFSETQ. Trimming cost V 4 bases and J 4 bases; bases outside gene matches: 11.